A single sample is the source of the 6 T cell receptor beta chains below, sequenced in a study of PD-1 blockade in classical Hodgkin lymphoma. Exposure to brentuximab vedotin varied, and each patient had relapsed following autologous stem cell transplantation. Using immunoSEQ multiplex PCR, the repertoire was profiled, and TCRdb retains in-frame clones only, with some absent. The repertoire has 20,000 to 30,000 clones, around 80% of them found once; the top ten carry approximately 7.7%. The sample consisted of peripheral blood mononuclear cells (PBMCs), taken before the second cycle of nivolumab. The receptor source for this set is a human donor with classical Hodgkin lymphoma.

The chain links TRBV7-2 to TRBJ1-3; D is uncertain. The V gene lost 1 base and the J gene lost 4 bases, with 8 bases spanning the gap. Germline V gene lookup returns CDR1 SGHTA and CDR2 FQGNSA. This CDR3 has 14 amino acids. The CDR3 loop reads CASSLGLLGNTIYF. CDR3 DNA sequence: TGTGCCAGCAGCTTAGGGTTATTAGGAAACACCATATATTTT.

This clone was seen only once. The chain's CDR3 is CASRDRTGGDYEQYF. CDR3 sequence (DNA): TGTGCCAGCAGGGACCGGACGGGAGGGGACTACGAGCAGTACTTC. V is TRBV7-9 and J is TRBJ2-7, with TRBD2 matching 8 bases. Germline assignment: CDR1 SEHNR and CDR2 FQNEAQ (reference sequence). The trim removed 6 bases at V and 3 bases at J, leaving 10 bases unmatched. The CDR3 has 15 residues.

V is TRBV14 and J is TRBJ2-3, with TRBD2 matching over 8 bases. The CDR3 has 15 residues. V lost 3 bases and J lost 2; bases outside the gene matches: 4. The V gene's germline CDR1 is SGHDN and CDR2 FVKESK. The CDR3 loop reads CASSQKLAVTDTQYF. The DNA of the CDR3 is TGTGCCAGCAGCCAGAAACTAGCGGTCACAGATACGCAGTATTTT.

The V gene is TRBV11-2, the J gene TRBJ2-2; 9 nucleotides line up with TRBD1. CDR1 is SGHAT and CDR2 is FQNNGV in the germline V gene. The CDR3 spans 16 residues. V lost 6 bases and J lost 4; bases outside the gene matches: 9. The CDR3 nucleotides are TGTGCCAGCAGTTCCACAGGGGGCCGGTTCACCGGGGAGCTGTTTTTT. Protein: CASSSTGGRFTGELFF.

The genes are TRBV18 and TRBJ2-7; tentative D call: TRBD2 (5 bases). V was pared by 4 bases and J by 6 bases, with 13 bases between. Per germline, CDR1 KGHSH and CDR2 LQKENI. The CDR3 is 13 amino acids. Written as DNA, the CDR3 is TGTGCCAGCTCACACGCGCGGGTCGGCGAGCAGTACTTC. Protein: CASSHARVGEQYF.

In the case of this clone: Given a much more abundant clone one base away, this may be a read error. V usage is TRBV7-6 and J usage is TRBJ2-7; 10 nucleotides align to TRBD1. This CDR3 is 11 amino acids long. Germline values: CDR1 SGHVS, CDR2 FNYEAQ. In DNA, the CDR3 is TGTGCCACTGACAGGGGGCAAGAGCGGTACTTC. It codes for CATDRGQERYF.